Listed below are T cell receptor beta chains from one sample, sequenced in a study of T cells in Graves' hyperthyroidism and ophthalmopathy. TCRdb re-derived calls from the multiplex PCR reads in MiXCR, one entry per CDR3 protein. The sample has fewer than 450,000 distinct CDR3 sequences, approximately 17% seen once. Sequencing was performed on blood. These receptors were collected from a woman in her 30s with Graves' hyperthyroidism that later progressed to Graves' ophthalmopathy. The CDR3 runs from the conserved cysteine through the conserved F or W. Fields, in order: D gene, clone size, V gene, J gene, CDR3 protein, CDR3 DNA. A D gene is named only where the DNA matches it firmly. Expanded clones are given a class, and other clones once, few, many or no size at all.

d_call: TRBD1; clone_size: few; v_call: TRBV19; j_call: TRBJ2-7; cdr3_aa: CASSVGQGAAEQYF; cdr3_nt: TGTGCCAGTAGTGTCGGACAGGGGGCGGCCGAGCAGTACTTC
d_call: -; clone_size: few; v_call: TRBV4-1; j_call: TRBJ1-2; cdr3_aa: CASSQRAGFTNYGYTF; cdr3_nt: TGCGCCAGCAGCCAGCGGGCAGGGTTCACTAACTATGGCTACACCTTC
d_call: -; clone_size: -; v_call: TRBV5-4; j_call: TRBJ2-1; cdr3_aa: CASSSLLAGQANEQFF; cdr3_nt: TGTGCCAGCAGCTCGCTTTTAGCGGGACAGGCTAATGAGCAGTTCTTC
d_call: TRBD1; clone_size: -; v_call: TRBV3-1; j_call: TRBJ2-7; cdr3_aa: CASSLTWTGSREQYF; cdr3_nt: TGTGCCAGCAGCCTAACCTGGACAGGGTCGAGGGAGCAGTACTTC
d_call: -; clone_size: few; v_call: TRBV6-5; j_call: TRBJ2-7; cdr3_aa: CASSYSGLLGEQYF; cdr3_nt: TGTGCCAGCAGTTACTCGGGTCTCTTGGGCGAGCAGTACTTC
d_call: TRBD1; clone_size: -; v_call: TRBV19; j_call: TRBJ1-1; cdr3_aa: CASRNDRVGTEAFF; cdr3_nt: TGTGCCAGTAGAAACGACAGGGTAGGTACTGAAGCTTTCTTT
d_call: -; clone_size: many; v_call: TRBV20-1; j_call: TRBJ1-2; cdr3_aa: CSARDWVKNTNYGYTF; cdr3_nt: TGCAGTGCTAGAGATTGGGTGAAAAACACGAACTATGGCTACACCTTC
d_call: TRBD1; clone_size: many; v_call: TRBV7-2; j_call: TRBJ1-1; cdr3_aa: CASSWDRETPEAFF; cdr3_nt: TGTGCCAGCAGCTGGGACAGGGAAACACCAGAAGCTTTCTTT
d_call: -; clone_size: many; v_call: TRBV15; j_call: TRBJ1-1; cdr3_aa: CATNKMGTGDTEAFF; cdr3_nt: TGTGCCACCAACAAGATGGGGACCGGAGACACTGAAGCTTTCTTT
d_call: TRBD2; clone_size: few; v_call: TRBV7-2; j_call: TRBJ2-1; cdr3_aa: CASSFLAGGNSYNEQFF; cdr3_nt: TGTGCCAGCAGCTTTCTAGCGGGAGGTAACTCCTACAATGAGCAGTTCTTC
d_call: -; clone_size: few; v_call: TRBV6-1; j_call: TRBJ2-7; cdr3_aa: CASSEALGLAYEQYF; cdr3_nt: TGTGCCAGCAGTGAAGCGCTAGGGTTGGCCTACGAGCAGTACTTC
d_call: TRBD1; clone_size: -; v_call: TRBV10-3; j_call: TRBJ1-5; cdr3_aa: CASRDRGVNQPQHF; cdr3_nt: TGTGCCAGCCGGGACAGGGGGGTCAATCAGCCCCAGCATTTT
d_call: -; clone_size: many; v_call: TRBV19; j_call: TRBJ1-6; cdr3_aa: CASSPLDTRHSPLHF; cdr3_nt: TGTGCCAGTAGTCCCTTGGACACCAGGCATTCACCCCTCCACTTT
d_call: -; clone_size: many; v_call: TRBV2; j_call: TRBJ2-2; cdr3_aa: CASREGPGELFF; cdr3_nt: TGTGCCAGCAGGGAGGGACCCGGGGAGCTGTTTTTT
d_call: TRBD1; clone_size: -; v_call: TRBV5-4; j_call: TRBJ2-1; cdr3_aa: CASSQGQVYFNEQFF; cdr3_nt: TGTGCCAGCAGCCAGGGACAGGTTTATTTCAATGAGCAGTTCTTC
d_call: -; clone_size: -; v_call: TRBV4-2; j_call: TRBJ1-5; cdr3_aa: CASSQDRYSNQPQHF; cdr3_nt: TGTGCCAGCAGCCAAGACAGGTATAGCAATCAGCCCCAGCATTTT
d_call: TRBD2; clone_size: -; v_call: TRBV11-2; j_call: TRBJ2-1; cdr3_aa: CASSLVLAGAMGEQFF; cdr3_nt: TGTGCCAGCAGCTTAGTCCTAGCGGGAGCCATGGGTGAGCAGTTCTTC
d_call: -; clone_size: many; v_call: TRBV6-1; j_call: TRBJ2-7; cdr3_aa: CASSLTPGGLREQYF; cdr3_nt: TGTGCCAGCAGTTTGACCCCGGGGGGCTTACGCGAGCAGTACTTC
d_call: TRBD2; clone_size: -; v_call: TRBV27; j_call: TRBJ2-1; cdr3_aa: CASSPGLAGGPRESEQFF; cdr3_nt: TGTGCCAGCAGTCCGGGACTAGCGGGGGGGCCAAGAGAGAGTGAGCAGTTCTTC
d_call: -; clone_size: many; v_call: TRBV28; j_call: TRBJ2-7; cdr3_aa: CASSLTRGRFSYEQYF; cdr3_nt: TGTGCCAGCAGTCTCACTCGAGGCAGGTTCTCCTACGAGCAGTACTTC
d_call: -; clone_size: many; v_call: TRBV20-1; j_call: TRBJ1-1; cdr3_aa: CSARNSGIETEAFF; cdr3_nt: TGCAGTGCACGGAATTCAGGGATAGAGACTGAAGCTTTCTTT
d_call: -; clone_size: -; v_call: TRBV7-9; j_call: TRBJ2-2; cdr3_aa: CASSLEGGFSGELFF; cdr3_nt: TGTGCCAGCAGCTTAGAAGGGGGATTCAGCGGGGAGCTGTTTTTT
d_call: -; clone_size: -; v_call: TRBV30; j_call: TRBJ1-5; cdr3_aa: CAWSITGNRPQHF; cdr3_nt: TGTGCCTGGAGTATCACAGGTAATCGGCCCCAGCATTTT
d_call: TRBD1; clone_size: -; v_call: TRBV19; j_call: TRBJ1-5; cdr3_aa: CASSPLRGHGNQPQHF; cdr3_nt: TGTGCCAGTAGTCCACTCAGGGGGCATGGCAATCAGCCCCAGCATTTT
d_call: TRBD1; clone_size: -; v_call: TRBV11-3; j_call: TRBJ1-1; cdr3_aa: CASSLSGQDTEAFF; cdr3_nt: TGTGCCAGCAGCCTATCGGGACAGGACACTGAAGCTTTCTTT
d_call: -; clone_size: few; v_call: TRBV10-3; j_call: TRBJ1-3; cdr3_aa: CAISEAGDTIYF; cdr3_nt: TGTGCCATCAGTGAGGCCGGTGACACCATATATTTT
d_call: -; clone_size: -; v_call: TRBV10-3; j_call: TRBJ2-7; cdr3_aa: CAISGDSYEQYF; cdr3_nt: TGTGCCATCAGTGGGGACTCCTACGAGCAGTACTTC
d_call: -; clone_size: many; v_call: TRBV14; j_call: TRBJ1-2; cdr3_aa: CASSQAGNYGYTF; cdr3_nt: TGTGCCAGCAGCCAAGCAGGGAACTATGGCTACACCTTC
d_call: -; clone_size: many; v_call: TRBV7-7; j_call: TRBJ2-3; cdr3_aa: CASSPSLTDTQYF; cdr3_nt: TGTGCCAGCAGCCCGTCTCTCACAGATACGCAGTATTTT
d_call: -; clone_size: many; v_call: TRBV27; j_call: TRBJ2-2; cdr3_aa: CASSLTVETGELFF; cdr3_nt: TGTGCCAGCAGTTTGACAGTAGAGACCGGGGAGCTGTTTTTT
d_call: -; clone_size: many; v_call: TRBV6-2/TRBV6-3; j_call: TRBJ2-1; cdr3_aa: CASSYSDSNEQFF; cdr3_nt: TGTGCCAGCAGTTACTCGGACAGCAATGAGCAGTTCTTC
d_call: TRBD2; clone_size: many; v_call: TRBV28; j_call: TRBJ2-1; cdr3_aa: CASSSGLAGHNEQFF; cdr3_nt: TGTGCCAGCAGTTCGGGACTAGCGGGACACAATGAGCAGTTCTTC
d_call: TRBD1; clone_size: many; v_call: TRBV10-3; j_call: TRBJ2-1; cdr3_aa: CAISEGQGVRNEQFF; cdr3_nt: TGTGCCATCAGTGAGGGGCAGGGGGTAAGAAATGAGCAGTTCTTC
d_call: -; clone_size: -; v_call: TRBV15; j_call: TRBJ2-7; cdr3_aa: CATSMTGREQYF; cdr3_nt: TGTGCCACCAGCATGACAGGGAGGGAGCAGTACTTC
d_call: TRBD1; clone_size: many; v_call: TRBV28; j_call: TRBJ1-2; cdr3_aa: CASSLNPGQGAQGYTF; cdr3_nt: TGTGCCAGCAGTCTAAACCCGGGACAGGGGGCGCAGGGCTACACCTTC
d_call: -; clone_size: many; v_call: TRBV11-2; j_call: TRBJ1-1; cdr3_aa: CASSLVGAWVIGAEAFF; cdr3_nt: TGTGCCAGCAGCTTAGTAGGGGCATGGGTGATTGGGGCTGAAGCTTTCTTT
d_call: TRBD2; clone_size: -; v_call: TRBV7-9; j_call: TRBJ2-1; cdr3_aa: CASSSSGSGNEQFF; cdr3_nt: TGTGCCAGCAGCTCTAGCGGGAGCGGGAATGAGCAGTTCTTC
d_call: TRBD1; clone_size: -; v_call: TRBV28; j_call: TRBJ1-2; cdr3_aa: CASRDRDSTNYGYAF; cdr3_nt: TGTGCCAGCCGAGACCGGGACAGCACTAACTATGGCTACGCCTTC
d_call: -; clone_size: many; v_call: TRBV29-1; j_call: TRBJ2-1; cdr3_aa: CSVEAAEQFF; cdr3_nt: TGCAGCGTTGAAGCCGCAGAGCAGTTCTTC
d_call: TRBD1; clone_size: few; v_call: TRBV7-9; j_call: TRBJ2-7; cdr3_aa: CASRGTGTGPSLYEQYF; cdr3_nt: TGTGCCAGCCGTGGGACCGGGACAGGGCCTTCCCTCTACGAGCAGTACTTC
d_call: -; clone_size: many; v_call: TRBV2; j_call: TRBJ1-1; cdr3_aa: CASNIPADTEAFF; cdr3_nt: TGTGCCAGCAATATCCCAGCGGACACTGAAGCTTTCTTT
d_call: -; clone_size: -; v_call: TRBV9; j_call: TRBJ1-6; cdr3_aa: CASSVGGGYAPGSPLHF; cdr3_nt: TGTGCCAGCAGCGTAGGGGGGGGTTATGCCCCAGGATCACCCCTCCACTTT
d_call: TRBD1; clone_size: many; v_call: TRBV2; j_call: TRBJ1-1; cdr3_aa: CAGRTGGSGNTEAFF; cdr3_nt: TGTGCCGGAAGGACAGGGGGGAGCGGGAACACTGAAGCTTTCTTT
d_call: -; clone_size: few; v_call: TRBV10-2; j_call: TRBJ2-7; cdr3_aa: CASRAPGTKYEQYF; cdr3_nt: TGCGCCAGCAGAGCCCCCGGGACAAAATACGAGCAGTACTTC
d_call: -; clone_size: few; v_call: TRBV29-1; j_call: TRBJ2-2; cdr3_aa: CSVRPANTGELFF; cdr3_nt: TGCAGCGTACGACCGGCGAACACCGGGGAGCTGTTTTTT
d_call: TRBD1; clone_size: many; v_call: TRBV5-1; j_call: TRBJ2-1; cdr3_aa: CASSLQLQGAGEQFF; cdr3_nt: TGCGCCAGCAGCTTACAATTACAGGGGGCTGGTGAGCAGTTCTTC
d_call: TRBD2; clone_size: once; v_call: TRBV11-2; j_call: TRBJ2-2; cdr3_aa: CASRKWGRASNTGELFF; cdr3_nt: TGTGCCAGCAGAAAATGGGGGAGGGCCTCGAACACCGGGGAGCTGTTTTTT
d_call: -; clone_size: many; v_call: TRBV27; j_call: TRBJ2-7; cdr3_aa: CASSRGGLSTYEQYF; cdr3_nt: TGTGCCAGCAGTAGGGGGGGGTTATCCACCTACGAGCAGTACTTC
d_call: -; clone_size: many; v_call: TRBV7-9; j_call: TRBJ1-2; cdr3_aa: CASSSTSFYGYTF; cdr3_nt: TGTGCCAGCAGCTCGACAAGTTTCTATGGCTACACCTTC
d_call: -; clone_size: many; v_call: TRBV11-1; j_call: TRBJ1-6; cdr3_aa: CASSLEGGPAPLHF; cdr3_nt: TGTGCCAGCAGCCTAGAGGGGGGGCCGGCACCCCTCCACTTT
d_call: TRBD2; clone_size: few; v_call: TRBV6-2/TRBV6-3; j_call: TRBJ2-1; cdr3_aa: CASSPGTSEQFF; cdr3_nt: TGTGCCAGCAGTCCCGGGACTAGTGAGCAGTTCTTC
d_call: -; clone_size: many; v_call: TRBV29-1; j_call: TRBJ2-5; cdr3_aa: CSVEVGRETQYF; cdr3_nt: TGCAGCGTTGAAGTGGGGAGGGAGACCCAGTACTTC
d_call: TRBD1; clone_size: many; v_call: TRBV7-9; j_call: TRBJ2-3; cdr3_aa: CASSLDGQGSADTQYF; cdr3_nt: TGTGCCAGCAGCTTAGATGGACAGGGATCAGCAGATACGCAGTATTTT
d_call: -; clone_size: many; v_call: TRBV2; j_call: TRBJ1-5; cdr3_aa: CASSELWGWGQPQHF; cdr3_nt: TGTGCCAGCAGTGAATTGTGGGGTTGGGGACAGCCCCAGCATTTT
d_call: -; clone_size: few; v_call: TRBV5-5; j_call: TRBJ2-6; cdr3_aa: CASSPQGRSSGANVLTF; cdr3_nt: TGTGCCAGCAGCCCTCAGGGACGAAGCTCTGGGGCCAACGTCCTGACTTTC
d_call: -; clone_size: few; v_call: TRBV27; j_call: TRBJ2-7; cdr3_aa: CASSFREPPEGYEQYF; cdr3_nt: TGTGCCAGCAGTTTTAGAGAACCTCCCGAGGGCTACGAGCAGTACTTC
d_call: -; clone_size: many; v_call: TRBV5-1; j_call: TRBJ2-2; cdr3_aa: CASRETANTGELFF; cdr3_nt: TGCGCCAGCAGGGAGACAGCGAACACCGGGGAGCTGTTTTTT
d_call: -; clone_size: many; v_call: TRBV7-8; j_call: TRBJ1-1; cdr3_aa: CASSLGGGGGHTEAFF; cdr3_nt: TGTGCCAGCAGCTTAGGGGGGGGCGGAGGTCACACTGAAGCTTTCTTT
d_call: -; clone_size: -; v_call: TRBV28; j_call: TRBJ1-1; cdr3_aa: CASSLSPWNTEAFF; cdr3_nt: TGTGCCAGCAGTTTAAGCCCGTGGAACACTGAAGCTTTCTTT
d_call: TRBD2; clone_size: few; v_call: TRBV4-1; j_call: TRBJ2-4; cdr3_aa: CASRLDGRTKNIQYF; cdr3_nt: TGCGCCAGCAGACTGGACGGGAGGACCAAAAACATTCAGTACTTC